This TCR beta chain was profiled in a study of T cells after posttransplantation cyclophosphamide. Study conclusions and caveats: Tissue-infiltrating T cells from skin or gut overlapped little with blood T cells. After PTCy, TRB diversity resembled that of CNI/methotrexate controls. Donor CD8+ memory clones often dominated recipient blood repertoires at later times.

To note about this clone: No antigen is known for it.

From germline, CDR1 is ENHRY and CDR2 SYGVKD. Trimming cost V 6 bases and J 1 base, with 9 bases left between them. The CDR3 runs 13 residues. The naive gate required viable CD3+CD4+ or CD3+CD8+ cells with CCR7+CD45RA+CD45RO-CD95-CD27+CD28+ phenotype. On the day of bone marrow donation, the related graft donor provided peripheral blood. Profiling relied on immunoSEQ multiplex PCR, and the TCRdb table lists in-frame clones only, not all of them. The sample lists about 10,000 clones, 95% to 98% seen once, with less than 0.3% in the top ten. This receptor was obtained from a woman aged 60-70 years in good health, CMV-negative, and a related stem cell transplant donor. Sequenced input: naive CD4+ T cells sorted from PBMCs. The rearrangement links TRBV10-3 to TRBJ2-5; D perhaps matches TRBD1 (6 bases). This chain's CDR3 is CAISQGFQETQYF. In DNA form, the CDR3 reads TGTGCCATCAGCCAGGGGTTCCAAGAGACCCAGTACTTC.